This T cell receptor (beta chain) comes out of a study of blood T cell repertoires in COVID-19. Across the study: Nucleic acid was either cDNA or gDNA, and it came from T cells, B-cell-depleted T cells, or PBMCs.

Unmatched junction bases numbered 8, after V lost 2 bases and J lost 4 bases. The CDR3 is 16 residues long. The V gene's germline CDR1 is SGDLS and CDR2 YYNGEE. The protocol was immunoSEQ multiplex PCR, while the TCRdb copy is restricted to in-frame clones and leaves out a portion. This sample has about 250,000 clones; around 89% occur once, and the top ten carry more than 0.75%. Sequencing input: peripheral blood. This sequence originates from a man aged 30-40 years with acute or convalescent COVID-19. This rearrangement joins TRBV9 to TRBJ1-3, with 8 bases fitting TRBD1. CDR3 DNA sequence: TGTGCCAGCAGCGTTGAACAGGGGGTAGGAGGAAACACCATATATTTT. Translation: CASSVEQGVGGNTIYF.